This T cell receptor beta chain was captured by sequencing in a study of blood T cell repertoires in COVID-19. Across the whole study: Sites across the United States, Italy and Spain contributed samples from acute and convalescent COVID-19. PBMCs, B-cell-depleted T cells, or T cells provided the cDNA or gDNA that made up the material.

The CDR3 length is 15 residues. The germline V and J ends were trimmed by 2 bases and 5 bases, with 15 bases remaining between them. Germline CDR1 and CDR2: LGHNA and YSLEER. As handled by the study authors: How many nucleated cells were present was estimated from reference gene primer amplification. Libraries were prepared by immunoSEQ multiplex PCR; TCRdb keeps only in-frame clonotypes and omits some of them. The V and J calls and clone size come from that table; D and trimming were worked out from the DNA. Of 65,000 to 90,000 clones listed, approximately 89% were seen once; the top ten hold about 7%.

The chain recombines TRBV4-3 with TRBJ1-2, with D possibly being TRBD1 (5 bases). The sequence was obtained from a woman aged 80 or over with acute or convalescent COVID-19. Sample: peripheral blood. Here the CDR3 reads CASSQQTGGGYGYTF. CDR3 coding DNA: TGCGCCAGCAGCCAACAAACGGGGGGAGGATATGGCTACACCTTC.